One TCR beta chain is described in this entry. Its antigen remains unknown. Researchers used template switching to add UMIs featuring a 6-nucleotide sample barcode. TCRdb re-called the 5' RACE reads and shows each CDR3 protein once, DNA omitted. Recorded for this sample: about 300,000 distinct CDR3 sequences. The data derive from a study of monozygotic twins with inflammatory bowel disease. Whole-study findings and limits: The analysis yielded no support for one strong signal or clonotype associated with IBD. Healthy co-twins showed greater TCRbeta diversity (inverse Simpson) than IBD patients. Clonotypes shared with others were fewer in IBD patients than in healthy twins, especially with disease activity.

Material: blood. The TCR was taken from a human donor with ulcerative colitis or Crohn's disease, or a healthy co-twin of an affected twin (not recorded which).

The CDR3 spells CASSQSFPPGTGNTYEQYF. J is TRBJ2-7 and V is TRBV23-1; TCRdb names TRBD1, which stays unverified in the absence of DNA. TRBV23-1 is known as an ORF, though its function is uncertain. The CDR3 is 19 amino acids.